This T cell receptor (beta chain) was observed in a study of identical twins. Study-wide results and caveats: While abundant cord blood beta clonotypes carried fewer insertions, memory repertoires showed no such pattern. Models underpredicted monozygotic twin sharing of out-of-frame TCR alpha.

A universal primer site was created by template switching, with the cDNA bearing unique molecular identifiers. TCRdb called the 5' RACE reads again in MiXCR, with one record for every CDR3 protein. The sample lists 310,000 or so distinct CDR3 sequences; around 9.7% were seen once. V was clipped by 5 bases and J by 2 bases, with 14 bases between them. Per the germline V gene, CDR1 is MDHEN and CDR2 is SYDVKM. The CDR3 covers 15 residues. This clonotype has a count of ten or more. Its target is not known. Another study also made use of these data, one on yellow fever vaccine responses in identical twins. Turning to that study: As reported, the vaccine T cell response of twins seemed partly convergent and partly personalized.

The chain uses TRBV28 and TRBJ2-3; TRBD1 or TRBD2 may be the D gene (6 bases each). The sample comprised CD8+ T cells sorted from blood. The clonotype was recovered from a woman aged 18-35 years in good health. CDR3 region: CASSHGGSITDTQYF. The CDR3 DNA sequence: TGTGCCAGCAGTCACGGGGGCTCCATCACAGATACGCAGTATTTT.